This TCR beta chain was sequenced for a study of T-cell memory formation after mild COVID-19. Study-wide results and limits: Some clones that responded were present in memory (sampled pre-infection), which suggests cross-reactive memory joined. Of the contracting clones, CD4+ ones lay mainly in CM and EM, and CD8+ ones in EMRA.

This clonotype was seen more than once but under ten times. Its antigen remains unidentified. Trimming cost V 9 bases and J 7 bases; bases outside gene matches: 9. The CDR3 runs 14 residues. Looked up from germline, CDR1 is SNHLY and CDR2 is FYNNEI. Researchers used 5'RACE with constant-segment primers to make TCR alpha and TCR beta cDNA libraries that carry sample barcodes and UMIs. TCRdb used MiXCR to reprocess the 5' RACE reads, holding one entry per CDR3 protein. The sample consists of around 320,000 distinct CDR3 sequences, roughly an eighth of them appearing once. This chain joins TRBV2 and TRBJ1-2, with 12 positions matching TRBD1. Material: PBMCs or a T cell subset sorted from them (not recorded which). This TCR derives from a man younger than 35 who had mild COVID-19 (a few samples of this study predate the infection). Cell type and time point are not known. The CDR3 DNA reads TGTGCCAGTCGTAAGGGACAGGGGGCAGGTGGCTACACCTTC. It specifies CASRKGQGAGGYTF.